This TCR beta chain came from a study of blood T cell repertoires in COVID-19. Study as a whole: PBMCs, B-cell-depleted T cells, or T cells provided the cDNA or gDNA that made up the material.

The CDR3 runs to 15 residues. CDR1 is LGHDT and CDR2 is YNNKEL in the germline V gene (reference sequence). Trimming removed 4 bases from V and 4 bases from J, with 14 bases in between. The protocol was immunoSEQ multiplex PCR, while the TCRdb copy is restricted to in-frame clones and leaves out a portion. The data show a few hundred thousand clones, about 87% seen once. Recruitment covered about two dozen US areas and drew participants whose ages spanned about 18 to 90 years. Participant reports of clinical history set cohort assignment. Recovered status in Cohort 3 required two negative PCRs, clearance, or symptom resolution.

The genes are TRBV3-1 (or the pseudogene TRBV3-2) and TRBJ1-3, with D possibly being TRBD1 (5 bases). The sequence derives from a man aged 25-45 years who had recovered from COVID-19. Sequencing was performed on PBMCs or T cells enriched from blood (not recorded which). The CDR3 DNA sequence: TGTGCCAGCAGCCCCCATCCAGGGCCCGGAAACACCATATATTTT. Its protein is CASSPHPGPGNTIYF.